Following are 32 T cell receptor beta chains from one sample sequenced in a study of T cells after yellow fever vaccination. TCRdb recomputed calls from the 5' RACE reads with MiXCR, one row per CDR3 protein. The sample lists some 290,000 distinct CDR3 sequences, around 10% occurring once. Sequenced material: CD4+ T cells sorted from PBMCs, taken 45 days after the yellow fever booster vaccination. Receptor source: a man aged 18 to 30 who received the YFV17D yellow fever vaccine.

This clonotype has a count of ten or more. The CDR3 loop is CASSRNRGSGGYTF. The DNA for the CDR3 is TGTGCCAGCAGCCGAAATAGGGGGAGTGGCGGCTACACCTTC. The gene calls are TRBV14 and TRBJ1-2; possibly TRBD1 for D (6 bases). The V gene's germline CDR1 is SGHDN and CDR2 FVKESK. The CDR3 totals 14 residues. Trimming pared 4 bases from V and 8 bases from J, leaving 17 bases between.

This clonotype has a handful of counts. The J gene is TRBJ1-1, the V gene TRBV12-3 or TRBV12-4; D remains unclear. Trimming cost V 3 bases and J 1 base, with 15 bases left between them. CDR3 length equals 16 residues. CDR3 coding DNA: TGTGCCAGCAGTTTCCCTAGTCGGACGCCGAACACTGAAGCTTTCTTT. It codes for CASSFPSRTPNTEAFF.

This clonotype was picked up many times. This chain uses TRBV7-2 with TRBJ2-1; D gene uncertain. The V end lost 5 bases, the J end lost 6 bases, and 5 bases lay between the germline ends. Germline-derived CDR1 and CDR2 are SGHTA and FQGNSA. The CDR3 extends over 11 amino acids. The CDR3 DNA sequence: TGTGCCAGCAGCCCCGCCAATGAGCAGTTCTTC. Protein product: CASSPANEQFF.

The genes are TRBV2 and TRBJ2-7; D not certain. V dropped 0 bases and J dropped 9 bases, with 12 bases sitting between them. Germline assignment: CDR1 SNHLY and CDR2 FYNNEI. The CDR3 length is 13 residues. CDR3 residues: CASSEARQMPQYF. Written as DNA, the CDR3 is TGTGCCAGCAGTGAAGCGCGGCAGATGCCGCAGTACTTC.

In the case of this clonotype: At one boundary the junction diverges from the germline segment, which might be a read error. The J gene is TRBJ2-3, the V gene TRBV5-1; 13 positions match TRBD2. CDR1 SGHRS and CDR2 YFSETQ come from the germline V gene. CDR3 size: 17 residues. CDR3 loop: CASSFPGLAGSTDTRYF. CDR3 in DNA: TGCGCCAGCAGCTTTCCGGGACTAGCGGGGTCGACAGATACGCGGTATTTT.

This clonotype was observed a handful of times. The rearrangement uses TRBV30 and TRBJ1-6; D is possibly TRBD1 (5 bases). The length of the CDR3 is 13 residues. Germline V lookup: CDR1 GTSNPN, CDR2 SVGIG (reference sequence). Trimming removed 0 bases at V and 9 bases at J, with 9 bases between. The chain's CDR3 is CAWSVRGASPLHF. CDR3 in DNA: TGTGCCTGGAGTGTGAGGGGTGCTTCACCCCTCCACTTT.

The table lists this clonotype with many counts. The CDR3 DNA is TGTGCCAGCTCCCGGATCAATAGCGGAGAAGCTTTCTTT. Its protein product is CASSRINSGEAFF. V usage is TRBV18 and J usage is TRBJ1-1; no firm D call. The V end was cut by 6 bases, the J end by 8 bases, with 16 bases between. Germline CDR1 and CDR2: KGHSH and LQKENI. CDR3 length: 13 residues.

The V gene is TRBV12-3 or TRBV12-4, the J gene TRBJ2-2; TRBD2 agrees at 13 bases. Unmatched junction bases numbered 5, after V lost 6 bases and J lost 7 bases. The CDR3 has 15 residues. CDR3 in DNA: TGTGCCAGCAGCAGGACTAGCGGGGGTGGCGGGGAGCTGTTTTTT. Protein sequence: CASSRTSGGGGELFF.

This clonotype was recorded many times. V usage is TRBV20-1 and J usage is TRBJ1-2; D ambiguous. Per germline, CDR1 DFQATT and CDR2 SNEGSKA (reference sequence). The CDR3 has 13 residues. V lost 1 base and J 8 bases, leaving 14 bases between the germline ends. CDR3 bases: TGCAGTGCTAGAGGTGGGCGAGTAGACGGCTACACCTTC. Its translation: CSARGGRVDGYTF.

This clonotype was counted ten times or more. This rearrangement joins TRBV3-1 to TRBJ2-5; D is possibly TRBD1 or TRBD2 (5 bases each). The CDR3 consists of 15 residues. Germline lookup yields CDR1 LGHDT and CDR2 YNNKEL (reference sequence). The V and J ends lost 0 bases and 1 base respectively, with 9 bases between them. CDR3 loop: CASSQDIGAQETQYF. The CDR3 DNA reads as TGTGCCAGCAGCCAAGATATCGGGGCCCAAGAGACCCAGTACTTC.

This chain links TRBV7-2 with TRBJ2-7; 10 positions agree with TRBD1. The V segment lost 1 base and the J segment 2 bases; nucleotides outside the gene matches: 5. From germline, CDR1 is SGHTA and CDR2 FQGNSA. The CDR3 length is 16 residues. This CDR3 reads CASSLGRGTGAYEQYF. CDR3 nucleotides: TGTGCCAGCAGCTTAGGTAGGGGGACAGGGGCCTACGAGCAGTACTTC. Based on the CDR3 plus reference TRBV7-2 and TRBJ2-7, the full variable domain is GAGVSQSPSNKVTEKGKDVELRCDPISGHTALYWYRQSLGQGLEFLIYFQGNSAPDKSGLPSDRFSAERTGGSVSTLTIQRTQQEDSAVYLCASSLGRGTGAYEQYFGPGTRLTVT.

This clonotype was seen a handful of times. The chain combines TRBV18 with TRBJ2-1; no firm D call. Between the trimmed V and J ends, which lost 2 bases and 6 bases, there was a span of 8 bases. This CDR3 is 13 amino acids long. The germline V gene has CDR1 KGHSH and CDR2 LQKENI. CDR3 sequence (DNA): TGTGCCAGCTCACCAATGGGTTCCAATGAGCAGTTCTTC. Translation: CASSPMGSNEQFF.

The table lists this clonotype with many counts. This chain uses TRBV5-1 with TRBJ2-3, with a tentative D call TRBD1 (6 bases). Germline values: CDR1 SGHRS, CDR2 YFSETQ. The CDR3 contains 14 residues. V was clipped by 1 base and J by 6 bases, with 12 bases between them. CDR3 protein: CASSLRVTGDTQYF. CDR3 coding DNA: TGCGCCAGCAGCTTGAGGGTTACAGGGGATACGCAGTATTTT.

With respect to this clonotype: At one boundary the junction diverges from the germline segment, which might be a read error. The chain has TRBV29-1 and TRBJ1-4, with D tentatively TRBD1 (5 bases). Germline CDR1 is SQVTM and CDR2 is ANQGSEA. The CDR3 loop spans 12 amino acids. CDR3 residues: CGVAQGKEKLFF. Written as DNA, the CDR3 is TGCGGCGTTGCCCAGGGTAAAGAAAAACTGTTTTTT.

This chain joins TRBV20-1 and TRBJ2-7; no clear D gene. The CDR3 length is 13 residues. The V gene lost 1 base and the J gene lost 3 bases, with 10 bases spanning the gap. CDR1 is DFQATT and CDR2 is SNEGSKA in the germline V gene (reference sequence). The CDR3 nucleotides read TGCAGTGCTAGAGGCCCGCCATTCTACGAGCAGTACTTC. Protein sequence: CSARGPPFYEQYF.

Details on this clonotype: Given a much more abundant clone one base away, this may be a read error. J is TRBJ2-2 and V is TRBV14; 10 positions agree with TRBD1. V shed 7 bases and J 3 bases; nucleotides not matched to a gene: 5. CDR1 SGHDN and CDR2 FVKESK come from the germline V gene. There are 15 residues in the CDR3. CDR3 in DNA: TGTGCCAGCACCCCCGGGACAGGGGACACCGGGGAGCTGTTTTTT. It translates to CASTPGTGDTGELFF.

The chain uses TRBV27 and TRBJ2-5; 8 bases line up with TRBD1. V gave up 5 bases and J gave up 4 bases; unmatched junction bases: 6. This CDR3 is built from 14 residues. Germline V lookup: CDR1 MNHEY, CDR2 SMNVEV (reference sequence). CDR3 sequence: CASSPYDRGETQYF. The CDR3 nucleotides are TGTGCCAGCAGTCCGTACGACAGGGGAGAGACCCAGTACTTC.

This clonotype showed up just a few times. The V gene is TRBV12-3 or TRBV12-4, the J gene TRBJ1-6, with 9 positions matching TRBD1. The CDR3 contains 15 residues. With V trimmed by 7 bases and J by 6 bases, 7 bases remained unmatched. DNA for the CDR3: TGTGCCAGCAAACTGACAGGGGGTTCTAATTCACCCCTCCACTTT. Translating gives CASKLTGGSNSPLHF.

This clonotype has only a few counts. The chain joins TRBV5-1 to TRBJ1-2, with 8 bases fitting TRBD1. CDR3 length: 15 residues. V was clipped by 4 bases and J by 2 bases; unmatched bases: 7. In germline, CDR1 is SGHRS, CDR2 YFSETQ. The CDR3 DNA reads TGCGCCAGCAGCCCGACAGGGGAACTGAACTATGGCTACACCTTC. The encoded protein is CASSPTGELNYGYTF.

V usage is TRBV18 and J usage is TRBJ1-2; no definite D call. Germline V CDR1 and CDR2: KGHSH, LQKENI. The CDR3 loop spans 13 amino acids. The germline V and J ends were trimmed by 6 bases and 1 base, with 9 bases remaining between them. The CDR3 region is CASSQGINYGYTF. CDR3 nucleotide sequence: TGTGCCAGCTCTCAAGGTATTAACTATGGCTACACCTTC.

This clonotype was detected ten times or more. The chain carries TRBV11-2 and TRBJ2-7; D tentatively reads TRBD1 or TRBD2 (5 bases each). This CDR3 spans 17 amino acids. Germline values: CDR1 SGHAT, CDR2 FQNNGV. V lost 4 bases, J lost 4 bases, and 23 bases lay in between. This chain's CDR3 is CASSSGLTWGNVYEQYF. CDR3 nucleotide sequence: TGTGCCAGCAGCTCAGGACTTACATGGGGGAACGTGTACGAGCAGTACTTC.

The CDR3 region is CASSWWGAESQYF. The CDR3 DNA reads TGTGCCAGCAGTTGGTGGGGTGCGGAGTCCCAGTACTTC. The chain combines TRBV12-3 or TRBV12-4 with TRBJ2-5; D unresolved. The CDR3 contains 13 residues. Trimming removed 4 bases at V and 9 bases at J, with 15 bases between.

This clonotype has a handful of counts. The chain employs TRBV7-2 and TRBJ2-7; 8 nucleotides line up with TRBD1. V gave up 5 bases and J gave up 7 bases; unmatched junction bases: 10. CDR3 size: 14 residues. Germline V gives CDR1 SGHTA, CDR2 FQGNSA. CDR3 amino acids: CASSAPGTGGEQYF. The DNA of the CDR3 is TGTGCCAGCAGCGCCCCCGGGACAGGCGGGGAGCAGTACTTC.

Only a few counts were recorded for this clonotype. The chain employs TRBV28 and TRBJ2-5, with 15 bases identical to TRBD2. CDR3 size: 16 residues. Germline V gives CDR1 MDHEN, CDR2 SYDVKM. V was pared by 5 bases and J by 4 bases, with 5 bases of the junction left unmatched. Here the CDR3 reads CASSPGLAGGPETQYF. The DNA of the CDR3 is TGTGCCAGCAGTCCAGGACTAGCGGGGGGGCCAGAGACCCAGTACTTC.

This clonotype has a handful of counts. The V call is TRBV7-2, the J call TRBJ1-5; possibly TRBD1 for D (6 bases). The V end lost 3 bases, the J end lost 1 base, and 10 bases lay between the germline ends. The CDR3 is 15 residues long. CDR1 and CDR2 (germline): SGHTA, FQGNSA. CDR3 protein: CASSLGAQSNQPQHF. As DNA, the CDR3 is TGTGCCAGCAGCTTGGGGGCGCAGAGCAATCAGCCCCAGCATTTT.

This clonotype was counted between two and nine times. This chain links TRBV5-1 with TRBJ2-1; TRBD1 might be the D (5 bases). The V and J ends lost 4 bases and 7 bases respectively, with 15 bases between them. CDR1 SGHRS and CDR2 YFSETQ come from the germline V gene. This CDR3 is 14 amino acids long. This CDR3 reads CASSDPQGSNEQFF. For the CDR3, the DNA is TGCGCCAGCAGCGACCCTCAGGGCAGTAATGAGCAGTTCTTC.

This clonotype has ten or more counts. This chain connects TRBV5-1 to TRBJ1-2; D perhaps matches TRBD1 (6 bases). Germline CDR1 SGHRS, CDR2 YFSETQ. This CDR3 is built from 13 residues. The ends were cut back, 4 bases at V and 6 bases at J, with 13 bases in the middle. CDR3 sequence reads: CASSISPGDGYTF. The DNA of the CDR3 is TGCGCCAGCAGCATATCACCAGGGGATGGCTACACCTTC.

A few counts support this clonotype. J is TRBJ2-5 and V is TRBV20-1, with 9 bases fitting TRBD2. The germline V gene encodes CDR1 DFQATT and CDR2 SNEGSKA (reference sequence). The CDR3 runs to 12 residues. V was clipped by 6 bases and J by 6 bases; unmatched bases: 5. The CDR3 nucleotides are TGCAGTGCCGCGGGGGGGGGTAAGACCCAGTACTTC. It specifies CSAAGGGKTQYF.

This clonotype showed up just a few times. This chain uses TRBV6-2 or TRBV6-3 with TRBJ2-1; 11 nucleotides match TRBD2. The ends lost 6 bases at V and 8 bases at J; junction bases unmatched: 6. This CDR3 comprises 14 residues. Germline V gene sequence: CDR1 MNHEY, CDR2 SVGEGT. The CDR3 loop is CASRLAGGQYEQFF. CDR3 bases: TGTGCCAGCAGATTAGCGGGGGGGCAGTATGAGCAGTTCTTC.

J is TRBJ2-1 and V is TRBV4-3; D is unresolved. The ends were cut back, 1 base at V and 0 bases at J, with 1 base in the middle. The CDR3 consists of 13 residues. Germline loops: CDR1 LGHNA, CDR2 YSLEER. CDR3 sequence: CASSQGSYNEQFF. CDR3 sequence (DNA): TGCGCCAGCAGCCAAGGCTCCTACAATGAGCAGTTCTTC.

This clonotype has only a few counts. This chain links TRBV9 with TRBJ2-5; a possible D gene is TRBD1 (5 bases). Germline V lookup: CDR1 SGDLS, CDR2 YYNGEE. This CDR3 has 14 residues. Trimming stripped 0 bases from V and 5 bases from J, with 11 bases between. Written as DNA, the CDR3 is TGTGCCAGCAGCGTAGAGCTAGGGGCCGAGACCCAGTACTTC. Translated, it gives CASSVELGAETQYF.

This chain uses TRBV2 with TRBJ1-2, with D possibly TRBD1 on 5 matching bases. The germline gives CDR1 SNHLY, CDR2 FYNNEI. Deletions cut 11 bases from V and 5 bases from J, with 18 bases between. This CDR3 is built from 13 residues. CDR3 in amino acids: CACIGTAPYGYTF. CDR3 sequence (DNA): TGTGCCTGCATCGGGACTGCTCCGTATGGCTACACCTTC.